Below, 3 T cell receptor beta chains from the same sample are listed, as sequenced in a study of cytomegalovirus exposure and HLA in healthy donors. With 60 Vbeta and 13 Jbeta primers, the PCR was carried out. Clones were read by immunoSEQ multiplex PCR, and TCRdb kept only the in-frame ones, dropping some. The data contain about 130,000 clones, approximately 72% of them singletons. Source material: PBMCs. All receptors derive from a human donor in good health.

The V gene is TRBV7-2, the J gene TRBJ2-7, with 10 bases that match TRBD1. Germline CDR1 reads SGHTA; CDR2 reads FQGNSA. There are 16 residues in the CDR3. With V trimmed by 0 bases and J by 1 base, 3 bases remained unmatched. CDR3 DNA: TGTGCCAGCAGCTTAGCCTGGGACAGGGGTTCCTACGAGCAGTACTTC. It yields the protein CASSLAWDRGSYEQYF. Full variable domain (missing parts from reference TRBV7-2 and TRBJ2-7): GAGVSQSPSNKVTEKGKDVELRCDPISGHTALYWYRQSLGQGLEFLIYFQGNSAPDKSGLPSDRFSAERTGGSVSTLTIQRTQQEDSAVYLCASSLAWDRGSYEQYFGPGTRLTVT.

The CDR3 DNA is TGTGCCATCAGTGAGTCTGGACAGGGAGTGGAAAAACTGTTTTTT. Protein product: CAISESGQGVEKLFF. V gene TRBV10-3 combines with J gene TRBJ1-4; 8 nucleotides align to TRBD1. The V gene's germline CDR1 is ENHRY and CDR2 SYGVKD. This CDR3 is 15 amino acids long. The V segment lost 0 bases and the J segment 8 bases; nucleotides outside the gene matches: 5.

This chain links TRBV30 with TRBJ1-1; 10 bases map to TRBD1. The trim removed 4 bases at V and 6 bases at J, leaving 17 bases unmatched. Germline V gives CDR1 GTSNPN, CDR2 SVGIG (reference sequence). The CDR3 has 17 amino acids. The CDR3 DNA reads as TGTGCCTGGATGGACCTTCTGGGACAGGGGCCGGGGGCTGAAGCTTTCTTT. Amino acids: CAWMDLLGQGPGAEAFF.